The 21 T cell receptor beta chains presented below share a single source sample, sequenced in a study of blood T cell repertoires in COVID-19. Produced via immunoSEQ multiplex PCR; TCRdb's table is partial and in-frame only. The top ten hold 20% to 25% of the sample, which has tens of thousands of clones, around 79% seen once. Sequencing was done on a sample of peripheral blood. The receptors stem from a human donor in a cohort sampled during active COVID-19.

The CDR3 nucleotides are TGTGCCAGCAGCATTAGCGGGAGCACAGATACGCAGTATTTT. As protein: CASSISGSTDTQYF. The gene calls are TRBV9 and TRBJ2-3; 7 nucleotides align to TRBD2. The V segment lost 4 bases and the J segment 0 bases; nucleotides outside the gene matches: 2. Germline assignment: CDR1 SGDLS and CDR2 YYNGEE. This CDR3 contains 14 residues.

Note on this clone: Within the sample, other DNA sequences also encode this same CDR3. This chain joins TRBV7-3 and TRBJ2-1; the D gene is possibly TRBD2 (6 bases). CDR3 length equals 15 residues. The germline CDR1 and CDR2 sequences are SGHTA and FQGTGA. Trimming took off 2 bases at V and 4 bases at J, with 12 bases between the two ends. The CDR3 DNA reads TGTGCCAGCAGCTTAGGAGCGGGCCCTTACAATGAGCAGTTCTTC. It is translated as CASSLGAGPYNEQFF.

J is TRBJ2-7 and V is TRBV19, with a weak D call TRBD1 (6 bases). The germline V gene encodes CDR1 LNHDA and CDR2 SQIVND (reference sequence). CDR3 length equals 13 residues. V was cut by 6 bases and J by 2 bases, with 11 bases left in between. Here the CDR3 reads CASRRGNTYEQYF. The DNA of the CDR3 is TGTGCCAGTAGGAGGGGGAATACCTACGAGCAGTACTTC.

CDR3 sequence reads: CASRTGYEQYF. The CDR3 nucleotides read TGTGCCAGCCGCACAGGTTACGAGCAGTACTTC. This chain connects TRBV11-2 to TRBJ2-7; D possibly corresponds to TRBD1 (5 bases). The V and J ends lost 8 bases and 4 bases respectively, with 9 bases between them. Germline assignment: CDR1 SGHAT and CDR2 FQNNGV. This CDR3 spans 11 amino acids. Together with reference TRBV11-2 and TRBJ2-7, the CDR3 gives the full variable domain: EAGVAQSPRYKIIEKRQSVAFWCNPISGHATLYWYQQILGQGPKLLIQFQNNGVVDDSQLPKDRFSAERLKGVDSTLKIQPAKLEDSAVYLCASRTGYEQYFGPGTRLTVT.

This sequence joins TRBV10-3 and TRBJ2-5; D is ambiguous. Germline V gene lookup returns CDR1 ENHRY and CDR2 SYGVKD. CDR3 length: 13 residues. The ends were cut back, 6 bases at V and 5 bases at J, with 13 bases in the middle. The CDR3 here is CAIRTEAHETQYF. The CDR3 DNA sequence: TGTGCCATCAGAACCGAGGCCCACGAGACCCAGTACTTC.

This clone was observed a few times. The rearrangement uses TRBV5-4 and TRBJ2-7; 8 bases line up with TRBD1. The CDR3 is 14 amino acids. Unmatched junction bases numbered 6, after V lost 4 bases and J lost 3 bases. Looked up from germline, CDR1 is SGHNT and CDR2 is YYREEE (reference sequence). The CDR3 protein is CASSAGQGVYEQYF. For the CDR3, the DNA is TGTGCCAGCAGCGCCGGACAGGGCGTCTACGAGCAGTACTTC.

V is TRBV12-3 or TRBV12-4 and J is TRBJ2-2; D not certain. The CDR3 contains 12 residues. Between the trimmed V and J ends, which lost 9 bases and 8 bases, there was a span of 13 bases. The chain's CDR3 is CASKALMGELFF. CDR3 DNA sequence: TGTGCCAGTAAAGCTTTGATGGGGGAGCTGTTTTTT.

The chain uses TRBV18 and TRBJ2-2; the D gene is possibly TRBD1 (6 bases). CDR1 KGHSH and CDR2 LQKENI come from the germline V gene. This CDR3 is 15 amino acids long. Between the trimmed V and J ends, which lost 2 bases and 3 bases, there was a span of 10 bases. The CDR3 nucleotides are TGTGCCAGCTCACCAAGACAGGCCGACACCGGGGAGCTGTTTTTT. This codes for CASSPRQADTGELFF.

V is TRBV30 and J is TRBJ2-3; tentatively, D is TRBD2 (5 bases). CDR3 length equals 13 residues. CDR1 GTSNPN and CDR2 SVGIG come from the germline V gene (reference sequence). Trimming removed 4 bases at V and 0 bases at J, with 8 bases between. The CDR3 reads CAWTEGSTDTQYF. The CDR3 nucleotides read TGTGCCTGGACCGAGGGTAGCACAGATACGCAGTATTTT.

The chain recombines TRBV5-4 with TRBJ2-6; no reliable D call. In germline, CDR1 is SGHNT, CDR2 YYREEE (reference sequence). The ends were cut back, 4 bases at V and 0 bases at J, with 14 bases in the middle. This CDR3 has 17 amino acids. CDR3 residues: CASSGDGFSSGANVLTF. In DNA, the CDR3 is TGTGCCAGCAGCGGTGACGGGTTCAGCTCTGGGGCCAACGTCCTGACTTTC.

The chain links TRBV28 to TRBJ1-2, with unresolved D. The CDR3 loop spans 14 amino acids. CDR1 and CDR2 (germline): MDHEN, SYDVKM. Trimming took off 10 bases at V and 1 base at J, with 16 bases between the two ends. The CDR3 here is CAIERGRNNYGYTF. The CDR3 nucleotides read TGTGCCATTGAACGGGGAAGGAATAACTATGGCTACACCTTC.

The chain joins TRBV9 to TRBJ2-7, with TRBD1 as a possible D gene (5 bases). The CDR3 has 14 amino acids. Germline CDR1 is SGDLS and CDR2 is YYNGEE. V was trimmed by 3 bases and J by 3 bases, leaving 13 bases between them. The CDR3 sequence: CASSGNTGGYEQYF. DNA of the CDR3: TGTGCCAGCAGCGGTAACACAGGTGGCTACGAGCAGTACTTC.

The chain recombines TRBV7-2 with TRBJ2-3; TRBD2 matches 9 bases. J gave up 4 bases and V 2 bases, and 13 bases lay outside the gene matches. The CDR3 runs to 18 residues. The germline CDR1 and CDR2 sequences are SGHTA and FQGNSA. The CDR3 DNA follows: TGTGCCAGCAGCTTATGGGGCGGGAGGGTGTCAGGCGCAGATACGCAGTATTTT. It codes for CASSLWGGRVSGADTQYF. Full variable domain (rest looked up from reference TRBV7-2 and TRBJ2-3): GAGVSQSPSNKVTEKGKDVELRCDPISGHTALYWYRQSLGQGLEFLIYFQGNSAPDKSGLPSDRFSAERTGGSVSTLTIQRTQQEDSAVYLCASSLWGGRVSGADTQYFGPGTRLTVL.

The chain combines TRBV6-5 with TRBJ2-1; D call uncertain. From germline, CDR1 is MNHEY and CDR2 SVGAGI. This CDR3 has 11 amino acids. V was cut by 10 bases and J by 7 bases, with 11 bases left in between. CDR3 region: CATQLLNEQFF. CDR3 bases: TGTGCCACCCAACTCCTGAATGAGCAGTTCTTC.

This chain uses TRBV11-2 with TRBJ1-6, with D possibly TRBD1 on 6 matching bases. CDR3 length: 14 residues. The V gene's germline CDR1 is SGHAT and CDR2 FQNNGV. V shed 5 bases and J shed 7 bases, with 12 bases lying between them. Written as DNA, the CDR3 is TGTGCCAGCAGCCAGGAGACAGGAAATTCACCCCTCCACTTT. Translation gives CASSQETGNSPLHF. Full variable domain (outside the CDR3, taken from reference TRBV11-2 and TRBJ1-6): EAGVAQSPRYKIIEKRQSVAFWCNPISGHATLYWYQQILGQGPKLLIQFQNNGVVDDSQLPKDRFSAERLKGVDSTLKIQPAKLEDSAVYLCASSQETGNSPLHFGNGTRLTVT.

The V call is TRBV5-4, the J call TRBJ2-4, with 10 bases aligning to TRBD1. Trimming took 0 bases from V and 4 from J; bases not matched to a gene: 1. The germline CDR1 and CDR2 sequences are SGHNT and YYREEE (reference sequence). The CDR3 is 15 residues long. CDR3: CASSLVGQGKNIQYF. CDR3 bases: TGTGCCAGCAGCTTGGTGGGACAGGGGAAAAACATTCAGTACTTC.

The genes are TRBV7-9 and TRBJ1-2; 7 positions agree with TRBD1. Trimming cost V 4 bases and J 4 bases; bases outside gene matches: 15. The length of the CDR3 is 17 residues. Looked up from germline, CDR1 is SEHNR and CDR2 is FQNEAQ (reference sequence). The CDR3 protein is CASSSSEQGLTLYGYTF. In DNA, the CDR3 is TGTGCCAGCAGCTCGTCGGAACAGGGGCTCACCCTCTATGGCTACACCTTC.

The gene calls are TRBV7-2 and TRBJ2-3; 7 bases fit TRBD1. After removal of 1 base from V and 2 bases from J, the junction contained 3 bases not matched to a gene. The CDR3 runs to 15 residues. Germline V gene data show CDR1 as SGHTA and CDR2 as FQGNSA. The DNA of the CDR3 is TGTGCCAGCAGCTTAGATGGGACAGCCACAGATACGCAGTATTTT. Its protein product is CASSLDGTATDTQYF. The full variable domain, its missing parts supplied by reference TRBV7-2 and TRBJ2-3, is GAGVSQSPSNKVTEKGKDVELRCDPISGHTALYWYRQSLGQGLEFLIYFQGNSAPDKSGLPSDRFSAERTGGSVSTLTIQRTQQEDSAVYLCASSLDGTATDTQYFGPGTRLTVL.

The chain combines TRBV28 with TRBJ1-4, with a tentative D call TRBD1 (6 bases). The V end was cut by 11 bases, the J end by 4 bases, with 14 bases between. The CDR3 is made up of 13 amino acids. Germline CDR1 MDHEN, CDR2 SYDVKM. The CDR3 is CACTDSHNEKLFF. As DNA, the CDR3 is TGTGCCTGCACGGACAGCCATAATGAAAAACTGTTTTTT.

The chain carries TRBV3-1 (or the pseudogene TRBV3-2) and TRBJ2-5; 11 bases agree with TRBD2. This CDR3 is 15 amino acids long. Losses at the gene ends were 2 bases for V and 5 bases for J; bases not matched to a gene: 4. The germline V gene has CDR1 LGHDT and CDR2 YNNKEL (reference sequence). CDR3 loop: CASSQLSGGAETQYF. CDR3 nucleotides: TGTGCCAGCAGCCAACTTAGCGGGGGGGCGGAGACCCAGTACTTC.

The V call is TRBV3-1 (or the pseudogene TRBV3-2), the J call TRBJ2-7; 8 bases are shared with TRBD2. The CDR3 is made up of 15 amino acids. Per the germline V gene, CDR1 is LGHDT and CDR2 is YNNKEL (reference sequence). J gave up 0 bases and V 2 bases, and 3 bases lay outside the gene matches. As DNA, the CDR3 is TGTGCCAGCAGCCAAACAGCGGGAGACTCCTACGAGCAGTACTTC. Translating gives CASSQTAGDSYEQYF.